This T cell receptor beta chain was identified in a study of OX40 agonist ivuxolimab in advanced cancers. Some clones are missing from TCRdb's copy, which holds only in-frame ones; the method was immunoSEQ multiplex PCR. The sample yields some 58,000 clones, around 90% seen once. This CDR3 has 13 amino acids. The germline V gene encodes CDR1 SNHLY and CDR2 FYNNEI. Trimming shortened V by 10 bases and J by 0 bases, and 12 bases separated the two germline ends. Samples were taken at baseline and on day 1 of cycles 4 and 7. Sequencing was performed on CD4+ or CD8+ T cells sorted from blood, taken in a trial of the OX40 agonist ivuxolimab. The sequence was obtained from an adult with an advanced solid tumor such as melanoma, head and neck, liver or kidney cancer. The genes are TRBV2 and TRBJ1-1, with D unclear. CDR3 sequence: CATRPRVNTEAFF. In nucleotides, the CDR3 is TGTGCCACCCGCCCCCGAGTGAACACTGAAGCTTTCTTT.